This passage covers 31 T cell receptor beta chains from one sample sequenced in a study of T cell responses to AZD1222 COVID-19 vaccine (dated by TCRdb to the early 2020s). In the paper's terms, the time point label means: about 28 days (+/-7) after the second vaccine dose. The library relied on the immunoSEQ multiplex PCR assay. Held by TCRdb, this immuneACCESS table contains in-frame sequences only and omits some clones. Under half of the omission traces to an unresolved V gene where checked; the cause of the rest is unknown. The sample records 150,000 or so clones, over 80% of which are singletons. The biggest ten clones account for about 8.9% of the sample. Sequencing used peripheral blood, obtained 28 days after the second AZD1222 dose. These receptors were taken from an adult who received the AZD1222 COVID-19 vaccine.

This chain joins TRBV27 and TRBJ1-1; no reliable D call. The CDR3 sequence is 11 residues long. Germline V lookup: CDR1 MNHEY, CDR2 SMNVEV (reference sequence). V lost 7 bases to trimming and J lost 4 bases, with 7 bases between them. The CDR3 nucleotides are TGTGCCAGCAACGATGGCACTGAAGCTTTCTTT. This translates into CASNDGTEAFF.

The rearrangement links TRBV6-2 or TRBV6-3 to TRBJ2-1; TRBD2 agrees at 9 bases. Germline-derived CDR1 and CDR2 are MNHEY and SVGEGT. Losses at the gene ends were 6 bases for V and 5 bases for J; bases not matched to a gene: 14. The CDR3 consists of 17 residues. This chain's CDR3 is CASSTIAGEAPHNEQFF. The DNA of the CDR3 is TGTGCCAGCAGCACTATAGCGGGAGAGGCCCCACACAATGAGCAGTTCTTC.

The chain carries TRBV28 and TRBJ2-5, with D perhaps TRBD2 (5 bases). Germline loops: CDR1 MDHEN, CDR2 SYDVKM. CDR3 length: 15 residues. V lost 2 bases, J lost 9 bases, and 19 bases lay in between. The DNA of the CDR3 is TGTGCCAGCAGTTTACACCCGAACTTACCCGGGGCCCAGTACTTC. It is translated as CASSLHPNLPGAQYF.

This chain links TRBV9 with TRBJ2-7; the match to TRBD2 covers 13 bases. Germline values: CDR1 SGDLS, CDR2 YYNGEE. The CDR3 contains 16 residues. V shed 3 bases, J shed 5 bases, and the junction held 8 bases outside the gene matches. This CDR3 is CASSALAGGPKNEQYF. For the CDR3, the DNA is TGTGCCAGCAGCGCACTAGCGGGAGGGCCGAAGAACGAGCAGTACTTC.

J is TRBJ1-1 and V is TRBV28, with D perhaps matching TRBD1 (6 bases). The CDR3 length is 14 residues. Germline V gene sequence: CDR1 MDHEN, CDR2 SYDVKM. V shed 5 bases and J shed 6 bases, with 16 bases lying between them. The CDR3 DNA follows: TGTGCCAGCAGTAACTCCGGGACAAGGGCTGAAGCTTTCTTT. Its translation: CASSNSGTRAEAFF. Complete variable domain (other parts from reference TRBV28 and TRBJ1-1): DVKVTQSSRYLVKRTGEKVFLECVQDMDHENMFWYRQDPGLGLRLIYFSYDVKMKEKGDIPEGYSVSREKKERFSLILESASTNQTSMYLCASSNSGTRAEAFFGQGTRLTVV.

This chain joins TRBV7-9 and TRBJ2-1; D is undetermined. The CDR3 is 12 amino acids. Between the trimmed V and J ends, which lost 1 base and 10 bases, there was a span of 8 bases. Germline lookup yields CDR1 SEHNR and CDR2 FQNEAQ (reference sequence). CDR3: CASSLEIPEQFF. Written as DNA, the CDR3 is TGTGCCAGCAGCTTAGAAATCCCCGAGCAGTTCTTC. Combining the CDR3 with reference TRBV7-9 and TRBJ2-1 gives the whole variable domain DTGVSQNPRHKITKRGQNVTFRCDPISEHNRLYWYRQTLGQGPEFLTYFQNEAQLEKSRLLSDRFSAERPKGSFSTLEIQRTEQGDSAMYLCASSLEIPEQFFGPGTRLTVL.

This clone was observed once. V is TRBV27 and J is TRBJ2-7; TRBD1 is a possible D gene (6 bases). V was pared by 9 bases and J by 2 bases, with 17 bases between. CDR3 length: 14 residues. CDR1 is MNHEY, CDR2 SMNVEV, per germline (reference sequence). The DNA of the CDR3 is TGTGCCAGTCAGGCGAGCAGGGGCCCCTACGAGCAGTACTTC. It specifies CASQASRGPYEQYF.

V and J are TRBV29-1 and TRBJ2-1; D is perhaps TRBD2 (7 bases). The CDR3 is 13 residues long. The ends were cut back, 7 bases at V and 5 bases at J, with 15 bases in the middle. Germline assignment: CDR1 SQVTM and CDR2 ANQGSEA. The CDR3 coding sequence is TGCAGCGCTCGCGGGGGCGAAGACAATGAGCAGTTCTTC. Translating it yields CSARGGEDNEQFF.

The V and J genes are TRBV3-1 (or the pseudogene TRBV3-2) and TRBJ2-1; D gene ambiguous. Germline loops: CDR1 LGHDT, CDR2 YNNKEL (reference sequence). This CDR3 has 14 amino acids. V was trimmed by 0 bases and J by 4 bases, leaving 7 bases between them. DNA for the CDR3: TGTGCCAGCAGCCAAGACCCCTTTTACAATGAGCAGTTCTTC. It translates to CASSQDPFYNEQFF.

This sequence joins TRBV19 and TRBJ2-1, with 8 bases lining up with TRBD2. Germline assignment: CDR1 LNHDA and CDR2 SQIVND (reference sequence). V trimming: 2 bases; J trimming: 7 bases; junction bases outside the gene matches: 7. This CDR3 is 15 amino acids long. CDR3 coding DNA: TGTGCCAGTAGTATAAAAAGCGGGAGAAGAAATGAGCAGTTCTTC. The encoded protein is CASSIKSGRRNEQFF.

The V call is TRBV7-2, the J call TRBJ2-5, with no clear D. V shed 3 bases and J shed 3 bases, with 2 bases lying between them. CDR1 is SGHTA, CDR2 FQGNSA, per germline. The CDR3 has 11 amino acids. CDR3 amino acids: CASSFKETQYF. DNA for the CDR3: TGTGCCAGCAGCTTTAAAGAGACCCAGTACTTC.

The rearrangement joins TRBV2 to TRBJ1-6; 10 bases align to TRBD1. Germline CDR1 SNHLY, CDR2 FYNNEI. V dropped 6 bases and J dropped 9; count of bases not matched to a gene: 5. This CDR3 has 14 amino acids. CDR3 coding DNA: TGTGCCAGCAGGACAGGGGGCGGGGGTTCACCCCTCCACTTT. Its translation: CASRTGGGGSPLHF.

The chain links TRBV7-2 to TRBJ2-1; TRBD2 matches 9 bases. This CDR3 region has 14 residues. V lost 3 bases and J lost 9; bases outside the gene matches: 6. Germline V gives CDR1 SGHTA, CDR2 FQGNSA. For the CDR3, the DNA is TGTGCCAGCAGCTTTCGCGGGAGGGGGATTGAGCAGTTCTTC. Translating it yields CASSFRGRGIEQFF. Full variable domain (missing parts from reference TRBV7-2 and TRBJ2-1): GAGVSQSPSNKVTEKGKDVELRCDPISGHTALYWYRQSLGQGLEFLIYFQGNSAPDKSGLPSDRFSAERTGGSVSTLTIQRTQQEDSAVYLCASSFRGRGIEQFFGPGTRLTVL.

CDR3 sequence (DNA): TGCGCCAGCAGCTCTGAGCGGGATTACGAGCAGTACTTC. Translation: CASSSERDYEQYF. The chain combines TRBV5-1 with TRBJ2-7, with TRBD2 matching 7 bases. This CDR3 spans 13 amino acids. Germline CDR1 reads SGHRS; CDR2 reads YFSETQ. Trimming removed 3 bases from V and 4 bases from J; junction bases left unmatched: 4.

The DNA of the CDR3 is TGTGCCAGCTCACCAAGGCGGACGAATGAAAAACTGTTTTTT. Encoded protein: CASSPRRTNEKLFF. J is TRBJ1-4 and V is TRBV18; D is ambiguous. V was pared by 2 bases and J by 5 bases, with 9 bases between. Germline CDR1 KGHSH, CDR2 LQKENI. This CDR3 has 14 amino acids.

The CDR3 spells CASSIDSVSSYNEQFF. CDR3 DNA: TGTGCCAGTAGTATAGATTCAGTCAGCTCCTACAATGAGCAGTTCTTC. The chain joins TRBV19 to TRBJ2-1, with D unclear. CDR1 and CDR2 (germline): LNHDA, SQIVND (reference sequence). V was cut by 0 bases and J by 0 bases, with 9 bases left in between. The CDR3 is made up of 16 amino acids.

This clone was observed a handful of times. This rearrangement joins TRBV4-1 to TRBJ2-1; tentative D call: TRBD2 (5 bases). The CDR3 length is 17 residues. Germline CDR1 MGHRA, CDR2 YSYEKL. The V gene lost 4 bases and the J gene lost 5 bases, with 21 bases spanning the gap. This CDR3 reads CASSPGSWLVPHNEQFF. The CDR3, as DNA: TGCGCCAGCAGCCCTGGGAGCTGGCTAGTACCCCACAATGAGCAGTTCTTC.

The chain is built from TRBV6-1 and TRBJ2-3, with TRBD2 matching 16 bases. The CDR3 has 20 amino acids. Germline values: CDR1 MNHNS, CDR2 SASEGT. Trimming removed 2 bases from V and 4 bases from J; junction bases left unmatched: 12. The CDR3 sequence is CASSELYGTSGRGGADTQYF. The CDR3 DNA is TGTGCCAGCAGTGAATTATACGGGACTAGCGGGAGGGGGGGAGCAGATACGCAGTATTTT.

V is TRBV19 and J is TRBJ1-5; TRBD1 aligns across 8 bases. CDR3 length equals 17 residues. Germline CDR1 and CDR2: LNHDA and SQIVND (reference sequence). V shed 7 bases, J shed 5 bases, and the junction held 16 bases outside the gene matches. In nucleotides, the CDR3 is TGTGCCAGTACCGACAGGGGCAGTTACGGATCCTATCAGCCCCAGCATTTT. Its protein product is CASTDRGSYGSYQPQHF.

The chain uses TRBV7-8 and TRBJ2-7; D unclear. This CDR3 is built from 14 residues. Germline CDR1 is SGHVS and CDR2 is FQNEAQ. V shed 5 bases and J shed 6 bases, with 17 bases lying between them. The CDR3 here is CASSLIYESGEQYF. The CDR3 DNA sequence: TGTGCCAGCAGCCTGATTTACGAGTCAGGCGAGCAGTACTTC. Using reference TRBV7-8 and TRBJ2-7 for the parts outside the CDR3, the full variable domain is GAGVSQSPRYKVAKRGQDVALRCDPISGHVSLFWYQQALGQGPEFLTYFQNEAQLDKSGLPSDRFFAERPEGSVSTLKIQRTQQEDSAVYLCASSLIYESGEQYFGPGTRLTVT.

V usage is TRBV28 and J usage is TRBJ2-7, with D possibly TRBD2 on 6 matching bases. This CDR3 spans 15 amino acids. The V gene's germline CDR1 is MDHEN and CDR2 SYDVKM. The germline V and J ends were trimmed by 2 bases and 4 bases, with 15 bases remaining between them. The CDR3 region is CASSLRGNSLYEQYF. CDR3 DNA sequence: TGTGCCAGCAGTTTACGGGGGAATTCCCTTTACGAGCAGTACTTC.

The chain uses TRBV18 and TRBJ1-6, with TRBD1 matching 11 bases. The CDR3 runs to 15 residues. V shed 8 bases and J 7 bases; nucleotides not matched to a gene: 7. Germline loops: CDR1 KGHSH, CDR2 LQKENI. CDR3 loop: CASRDRGVANSPLHF. The CDR3, as DNA: TGTGCCAGCCGGGACAGGGGGGTTGCGAATTCACCCCTCCACTTT.

The J gene is TRBJ1-5, the V gene TRBV4-1; the D is unclear. V lost 2 bases, J lost 2 bases, and 13 bases lay in between. Germline values: CDR1 MGHRA, CDR2 YSYEKL. The CDR3 runs 16 residues. This CDR3 reads CASSQFGFEGNQPQHF. CDR3 coding DNA: TGCGCCAGCAGCCAATTTGGGTTTGAAGGCAATCAGCCCCAGCATTTT.

The chain employs TRBV7-2 and TRBJ2-3; 9 nucleotides line up with TRBD1. The trim removed 5 bases at V and 3 bases at J, leaving 6 bases unmatched. The CDR3 contains 15 residues. Germline V gene data show CDR1 as SGHTA and CDR2 as FQGNSA. Here the CDR3 reads CASSRNRGRTDTQYF. For the CDR3, the DNA is TGTGCCAGCAGCAGGAACAGGGGGCGGACAGATACGCAGTATTTT.

The gene calls are TRBV21-1 and TRBJ2-2; TRBD2 is the table's D call, not checked against the DNA. TRBV21-1 is reported as a pseudogene. The CDR3 runs 20 residues. This chain's CDR3 is CASSKLRRLDGGRVAGELFF. As DNA, the CDR3 is TGTGCCAGCAGCAAACTCCGCCGCCTGGACGGCGGGAGGGTCGCCGGGGAGCTGTTTTTT.

This rearrangement joins TRBV19 to TRBJ1-5; 10 bases map to TRBD1. The junction had 13 bases not matched to a gene; V was cut back by 7 bases and J by 1 base. The V gene's germline CDR1 is LNHDA and CDR2 SQIVND (reference sequence). The CDR3 loop spans 18 amino acids. CDR3 nucleotides: TGTGCCAGTACCATAAGGGACAGGGGCTTAGTAAGCAATCAGCCCCAGCATTTT. Translation gives CASTIRDRGLVSNQPQHF.

This chain uses TRBV5-5 with TRBJ2-3; 9 nucleotides match TRBD1. Unmatched junction bases numbered 10, after V lost 1 base and J lost 1 base. Per the germline V gene, CDR1 is SGHKS and CDR2 is YYEKEE (reference sequence). CDR3 size: 18 residues. This CDR3 is CASSLLLRDRVRTDTQYF. The DNA of the CDR3 is TGTGCCAGCAGCTTGCTCCTCCGGGACAGGGTCCGCACAGATACGCAGTATTTT.

The rearrangement links TRBV29-1 to TRBJ2-2; TRBD1 aligns across 7 bases. This CDR3 is built from 14 residues. V lost 3 bases and J lost 4; bases outside the gene matches: 5. Looked up from germline, CDR1 is SQVTM and CDR2 is ANQGSEA. This CDR3 reads CSVEIHRGTGELFF. In nucleotides, the CDR3 is TGCAGCGTTGAGATTCACAGGGGCACCGGGGAGCTGTTTTTT.

The chain combines TRBV3-1 (or the pseudogene TRBV3-2) with TRBJ2-1; 16 bases match TRBD2. V lost 1 base to trimming and J lost 8 bases; unmatched junction nucleotides: 5. Germline loops: CDR1 LGHDT, CDR2 YNNKEL (reference sequence). This CDR3 comprises 17 residues. As DNA, the CDR3 is TGTGCCAGCAGCCAAGCTCGGGGACTAGCGGGAGGGCATGAGCAGTTCTTC. It yields the protein CASSQARGLAGGHEQFF.

This chain uses TRBV2 with TRBJ2-1; 7 bases match TRBD1. With V trimmed by 4 bases and J by 6 bases, 3 bases remained unmatched. This CDR3 has 13 amino acids. Per germline, CDR1 SNHLY and CDR2 FYNNEI. The CDR3 sequence is CASSAGQRNEQFF. In DNA, the CDR3 is TGTGCCAGCAGTGCGGGACAGCGCAATGAGCAGTTCTTC.

The chain carries TRBV18 and TRBJ2-2; no definite D call. CDR3 length: 16 amino acids. Trimming took 1 base from V and 0 from J, leaving 9 bases between them. Germline CDR1 and CDR2: KGHSH and LQKENI. The CDR3 DNA reads TGTGCCAGCTCACCACGGTCGGTCGCGAACACCGGGGAGCTGTTTTTT. It is translated as CASSPRSVANTGELFF.